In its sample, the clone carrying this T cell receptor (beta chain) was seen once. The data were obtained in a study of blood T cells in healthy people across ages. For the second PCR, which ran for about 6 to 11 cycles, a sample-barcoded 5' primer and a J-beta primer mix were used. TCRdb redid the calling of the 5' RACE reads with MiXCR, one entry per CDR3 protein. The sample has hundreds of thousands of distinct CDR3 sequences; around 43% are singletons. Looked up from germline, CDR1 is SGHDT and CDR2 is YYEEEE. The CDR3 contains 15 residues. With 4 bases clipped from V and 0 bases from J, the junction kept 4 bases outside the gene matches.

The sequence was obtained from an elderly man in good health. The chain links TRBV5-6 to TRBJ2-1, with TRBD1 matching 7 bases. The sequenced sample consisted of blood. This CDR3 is CASSATGFSYNEQFF. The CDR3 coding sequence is TGTGCCAGCAGCGCGACAGGGTTCTCCTACAATGAGCAGTTCTTC.